This T cell receptor beta chain emerged from a study of shared clonotypes between healthy human individuals. CD45RO negativity and positive selection for CCR7 defined naive CD8 cells, a population that excluded terminally differentiated effector memory CD45RA+ cells. The protocol was immunoSEQ multiplex PCR, while the TCRdb copy is restricted to in-frame clones and leaves out a portion. Counted here are around 1.9 million clones, just over 90% occurring once; the ten biggest clones make up around 1.7%. General study results and limits: Estimated richness values were generally larger in naive subsets than in memory subsets.

This clone occurred a few times. Its antigen is still unknown. Germline V lookup: CDR1 SNHLY, CDR2 FYNNEI. Trimming cost V 3 bases and J 0 bases; bases outside gene matches: 7. This CDR3 spans 17 amino acids. The specimen sequenced was naive CD8+ T cells from PBMCs. J is TRBJ2-7 and V is TRBV2, with 11 bases lining up with TRBD2. The sequence was collected from a young man in good health. Some clones in this sample may be carry-over from other donors' samples. CDR3 residues: CASSETGTSGLSYEQYF. The CDR3 coding sequence is TGTGCCAGCAGTGAGACCGGGACTAGCGGTCTCTCCTACGAGCAGTACTTC. The complete variable domain, with remaining parts taken from reference TRBV2 and TRBJ2-7, reads EPEVTQTPSHQVTQMGQEVILRCVPISNHLYFYWYRQILGQKVEFLVSFYNNEISEKSEIFDDQFSVERPDGSNFTLKIRSTKLEDSAMYFCASSETGTSGLSYEQYFGPGTRLTVT.